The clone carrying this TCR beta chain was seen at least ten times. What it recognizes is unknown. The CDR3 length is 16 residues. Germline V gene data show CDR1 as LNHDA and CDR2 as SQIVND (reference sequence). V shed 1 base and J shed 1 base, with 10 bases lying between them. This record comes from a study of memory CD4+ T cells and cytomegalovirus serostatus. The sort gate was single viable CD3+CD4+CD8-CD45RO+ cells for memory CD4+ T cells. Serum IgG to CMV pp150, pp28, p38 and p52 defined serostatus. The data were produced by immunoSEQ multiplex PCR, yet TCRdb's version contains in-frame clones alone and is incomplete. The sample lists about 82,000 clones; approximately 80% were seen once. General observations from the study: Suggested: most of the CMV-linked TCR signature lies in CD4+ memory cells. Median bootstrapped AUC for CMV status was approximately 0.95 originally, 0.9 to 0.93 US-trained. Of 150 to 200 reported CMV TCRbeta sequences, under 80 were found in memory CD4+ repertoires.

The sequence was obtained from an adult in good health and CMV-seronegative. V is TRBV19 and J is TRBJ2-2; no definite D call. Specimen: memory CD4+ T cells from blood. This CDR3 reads CASSIGAVVNTGELFF. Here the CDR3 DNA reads TGTGCCAGTAGTATAGGGGCAGTTGTGAACACCGGGGAGCTGTTTTTT. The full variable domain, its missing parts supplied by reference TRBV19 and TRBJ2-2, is DGGITQSPKYLFRKEGQNVTLSCEQNLNHDAMYWYRQDPGQGLRLIYYSQIVNDFQKGDIAEGYSVSREKKESFPLTVTSAQKNPTAFYLCASSIGAVVNTGELFFGEGSRLTVL.